This entry concerns a single TCR beta chain. The table came from immunoSEQ multiplex PCR; TCRdb's copy has only in-frame clones and leaves some out. The table lists about 300,000 clones, roughly 86% of them singletons. This sample stems from a study of blood T cell repertoires in COVID-19. J lost 3 bases, V lost 5 bases, and 8 bases had no gene match. Germline assignment: CDR1 MDHEN and CDR2 SYDVKM. The CDR3 covers 15 residues. It was during active infection that Seattle patients were enrolled and then longitudinally followed. The sequence came from a woman in her twenties or thirties with COVID-19, enrolled during active disease. The sample consisted of peripheral blood. The V and J genes are TRBV28 and TRBJ1-1; TRBD1 aligns across 8 bases. The CDR3 nucleotides are TGTGCCAGCAGTCCACTTGACAGGGGAGACACTGAAGCTTTCTTT. Protein product: CASSPLDRGDTEAFF.